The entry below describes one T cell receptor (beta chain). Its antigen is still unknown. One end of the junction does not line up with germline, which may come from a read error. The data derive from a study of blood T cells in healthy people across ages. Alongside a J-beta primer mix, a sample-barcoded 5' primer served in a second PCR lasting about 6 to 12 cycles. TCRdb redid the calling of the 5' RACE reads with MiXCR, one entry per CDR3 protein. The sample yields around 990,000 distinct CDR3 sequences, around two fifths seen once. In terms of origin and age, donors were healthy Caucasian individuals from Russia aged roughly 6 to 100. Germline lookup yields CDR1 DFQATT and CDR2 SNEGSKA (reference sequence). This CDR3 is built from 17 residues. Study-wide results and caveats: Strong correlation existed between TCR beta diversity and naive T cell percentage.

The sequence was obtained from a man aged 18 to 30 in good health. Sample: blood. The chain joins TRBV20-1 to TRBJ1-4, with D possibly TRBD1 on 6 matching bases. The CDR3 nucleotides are TGCAGCGCTAGATCGCCCCCTGCCCCGGGGGGCGATGAAAAACTGTTTTTT. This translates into CSARSPPAPGGDEKLFF.